This T cell receptor (beta chain) was sequenced during a study of neurological immune-mediated disorders. There are many counts of this clonotype. Its antigen is unknown. Noted time point: longitudinal time-point 1 (baseline). PBMCs numbering 2 million and stored at -80 C yielded the unsorted libraries. Study-level findings and limits: Private repertoires in all groups were suggested, as expanded clones shared no CDR3 amino acid sequences across subjects.

CDR3 length: 12 amino acids. Trimming pared 0 bases from V and 9 bases from J, leaving 3 bases between. Germline assignment: CDR1 SGHAT and CDR2 FQNNGV. The authors made cDNA by 5'RACE with 10-nucleotide random UMIs. Every sequencing run generated over 170 million TCR-beta sequences from 15-18 subjects. TCRdb ran MiXCR on the 5' RACE reads and lists one entry per CDR3 protein. This table holds fewer than 55,000 distinct CDR3 sequences, about a tenth found once. Input material: PBMCs. The chain has TRBV11-2 and TRBJ1-6; D unresolved. This receptor was taken from a middle-aged woman in good health. Written as DNA, the CDR3 is TGTGCCAGCAGCTTAGACGGTTCACCCCTCCACTTT. This translates into CASSLDGSPLHF.